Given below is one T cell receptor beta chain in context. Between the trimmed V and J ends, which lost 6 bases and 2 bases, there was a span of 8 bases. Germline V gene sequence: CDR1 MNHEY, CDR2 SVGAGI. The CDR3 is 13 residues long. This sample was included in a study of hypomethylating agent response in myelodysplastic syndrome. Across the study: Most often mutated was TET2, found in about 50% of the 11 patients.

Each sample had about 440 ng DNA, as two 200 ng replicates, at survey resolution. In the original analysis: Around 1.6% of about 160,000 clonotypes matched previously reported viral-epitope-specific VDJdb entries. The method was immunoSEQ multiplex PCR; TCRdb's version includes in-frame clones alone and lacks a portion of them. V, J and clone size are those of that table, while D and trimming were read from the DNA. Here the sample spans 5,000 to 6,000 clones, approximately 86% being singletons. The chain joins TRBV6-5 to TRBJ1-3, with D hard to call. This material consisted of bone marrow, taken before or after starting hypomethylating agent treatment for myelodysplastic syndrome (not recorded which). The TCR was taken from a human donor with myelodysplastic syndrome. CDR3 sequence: CASSPGPGNTIYF. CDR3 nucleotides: TGTGCCAGCAGCCCGGGCCCTGGAAACACCATATATTTT.